This T cell receptor (beta chain) was sequenced in a study of shared clonotypes between healthy human individuals. The donor population consisted of healthy HIV-negative adults with no recent acute infections or vaccinations. Several immunoSEQ 96-well plates shared each subset's DNA, each plate a replicate. In the original workflow: There were no quality scores in the junction-only immunoSEQ sequences, so filtering differed. Here immunoSEQ multiplex PCR was the method, and the copy in TCRdb shows in-frame clones only, minus some. The V and J calls and the clone size are those of that table, but D and trimming were determined from the DNA. The data hold about 1.1 million clones, with approximately 80% observed a single time. Per germline, CDR1 SGHRS and CDR2 YFSETQ. The CDR3 is made up of 16 amino acids. With 1 base clipped from V and 10 bases from J, the junction kept 13 bases outside the gene matches.

Sequenced sample: memory CD4+ T cells from PBMCs. Subset noted: CD45RA-negative fraction. J is TRBJ2-3 and V is TRBV5-1, with 9 bases lining up with TRBD2. The TCR comes from a man aged 18 to 35 in good health. Some clones in this sample may be carry-over from other donors' samples. CDR3: CASSLSDLAGIHPQYF. The CDR3 DNA reads as TGCGCCAGCAGCTTGTCCGACCTAGCGGGAATACACCCGCAGTATTTT.